This T cell receptor beta chain appears in the sequencing data of a study of T cell responses to AZD1222 COVID-19 vaccine (dated by TCRdb to the early 2020s). At the level of the whole study: TCR sequencing was performed for more than 230 trial participants, of whom 200 to 220 were given two doses of AZD1222 and around 25 were given two doses of MenACWY control vaccine. Enrollment into the trials was organized by age into subgroups of 18-55, 56-69 and 70-plus years, and those subgroups contained roughly 140, 27 and 60 TCR-sequenced participants, respectively.

In the germline V gene, CDR1 corresponds to SGHAT and CDR2 to FQNNGV. Inclusive of the bounding cysteine and phenylalanine, the CDR3 is 15 residues long. Solely the CDR3 DNA is kept, with 45 bases framed from the first base. The V and J ends are trimmed by 9 bases and 5 bases, leaving 17 bases between them. About this clone: Its antigen is still unknown. The input lacks base qualities; no much larger clone sits a single base away.

General conclusions and limits of the study: Nearly half of unique spike-specific TCRs reportedly recognized epitopes outside regions mutated in the B.1.351 and B.1.1.7 variants. Because no day 14 peak-response samples were available, repertoires were characterized only after the peak T cell response. Most participants were white British and females outnumbered males, and the authors suggested that clonal diversity may have been underestimated. Conclusions about previously exposed vaccinees were limited because only six AZD1222 recipients were SARS-CoV-2 seropositive at baseline. After two AZD1222 doses, both the breadth and the depth of spike-specific TCRs were significantly higher than at day 0 and than in MenACWY recipients. The 56-69-year group was small, and its depth increase did not reach significance, likely because of low power. Vaccine-associated CD4 TCRs spanned the whole spike protein, with dominant responses in regions 160-218 and 743-854.

The CDR3 regions of human TCRbeta chains were analyzed by immunosequencing. The paper's processing steps were these. TCRs in the repertoires were matched against a reference library of SARS-CoV-2-specific TCRs that had been generated with the MIRA antigen-specificity platform. Breadth was defined as the fraction of unique TCRs that were SARS-CoV-2-associated, and depth was defined as the fraction of total T cells that were SARS-CoV-2-associated. Using the MIRA data, each spike-specific TCR was mapped to the spike region that the TCR reacts to and placed in a CD4 or CD8 class. Log10-transformed breadth and depth values were compared by one-way ANOVA with Sidak's multiple comparisons tests. TCRdb mirrors the immuneACCESS table, restricted to in-frame sequences. Some clones are absent from its copies; in checked studies, under half trace to an unresolved V gene, and the reason for the others is unknown. Clone size and the V and J calls come from that table; the DNA yielded D and trimming. This sample comprises roughly 77,000 clones, 88% of them detected only once. Roughly 5.1% of the sample lies in the top ten.

Read against the paper, the sample's time point label means: baseline before first vaccination. The treatment or condition label, as the study defines it: meningococcal conjugate vaccine given as trial control. Vaccinee samples came from UK trials COV001 and COV002, including a single-blind randomized controlled phase 2/3 trial of AZD1222 (ChAdOx1 nCoV-19) in healthy adults. For TCRbeta chain sequencing, PBMC samples from trial participants were taken at day 0 and at day 28 after the second dose. This sequence was found in an adult in good health. The rearrangement joined TRBV11-2 to TRBJ1-6; the D gene assignment is ambiguous. The input for sequencing was peripheral blood, taken on day 0 of MenACWY control vaccination. The bases read TGTGCCAGTGGCACATCTACGGCTAATAATTCACCCCTCCACTTT. This is translated as CASGTSTANNSPLHF.